Listed below are T cell receptor beta chains from one sample, sequenced in a study of blood T cell repertoires in COVID-19. The method was immunoSEQ multiplex PCR; TCRdb's version includes in-frame clones alone and lacks a portion of them. The sample yields 40,000 to 50,000 clones, roughly nine tenths seen once. Sequences were obtained from peripheral blood. The receptors originated from a man between 65 and 79 years old with active COVID-19. Each CDR3 is given with its conserved first and last residue. The order of the fields is J gene, D gene, clone size, V gene, CDR3 DNA, CDR3 protein. The D gene is left open where the match is weak. Only part of the rows carry a size: once, few, many, or a class if the clone is expanded.

J: TRBJ2-7
D: NA
size: NA
V: TRBV12-5
DNA: TGTGCTAGTCCACGCGGCTCCTACGAGCAGTACTTC
CDR3: CASPRGSYEQYF

J: TRBJ2-7
D: TRBD1
size: once
V: TRBV27
DNA: TGTGCCAGCAGTAAGACAGGGTCGAGAGGGTCTGAGCAGTACTTC
CDR3: CASSKTGSRGSEQYF

J: TRBJ1-3
D: TRBD1
size: NA
V: TRBV19
DNA: TGTGCCAGTAGCCACGACAGGGATGGAAACACCATATATTTT
CDR3: CASSHDRDGNTIYF

J: TRBJ1-1
D: NA
size: NA
V: TRBV12-3/TRBV12-4
DNA: TGTGCCAGCAGAATCGGGAACACTGAAGCTTTCTTT
CDR3: CASRIGNTEAFF

J: TRBJ1-2
D: NA
size: NA
V: TRBV5-1
DNA: TGCGCCAGCAGCTTGACCGCGGGAGGTGGAGGCTACACCTTC
CDR3: CASSLTAGGGGYTF

J: TRBJ1-2
D: TRBD1
size: NA
V: TRBV18
DNA: TGTGCCAGCTCACCTATTACAGGGGGCGCGGAGGGCTACACCTTC
CDR3: CASSPITGGAEGYTF

J: TRBJ2-4
D: NA
size: once
V: TRBV6-6
DNA: TGTGCCAGCAGTCAACCGGGACACCTAGCCAAAAACATTCAGTACTTC
CDR3: CASSQPGHLAKNIQYF

J: TRBJ1-3
D: TRBD1
size: NA
V: TRBV6-2/TRBV6-3
DNA: TGTGCCAGCAGTTACTCCGGGACAGCTGGAAACACCATATATTTT
CDR3: CASSYSGTAGNTIYF

J: TRBJ1-2
D: TRBD1
size: NA
V: TRBV19
DNA: TGTGCCAGCCGGGGCCAACAGGGGATCTATGGCTACACCTTC
CDR3: CASRGQQGIYGYTF

J: TRBJ2-3
D: NA
size: NA
V: TRBV9
DNA: TGTGCCAGCAGCGTAGCAAGCGGGGATACGCAGTATTTT
CDR3: CASSVASGDTQYF

J: TRBJ2-7
D: NA
size: NA
V: TRBV7-8
DNA: TGTGCCAGCAGCTTAGAGGGCAGGGGGGCCTACGAGCAGTACTTC
CDR3: CASSLEGRGAYEQYF

J: TRBJ1-1
D: NA
size: NA
V: TRBV12-3/TRBV12-4
DNA: TGTGCCAGCAGTTTGTTCATGAACACTGAAGCTTTCTTT
CDR3: CASSLFMNTEAFF

J: TRBJ2-2
D: NA
size: NA
V: TRBV9
DNA: TGTGCCAGCAGCGCCCCCCCGGGCGGGATCGCCGGGGTCGGGGAGCTGTTTTTT
CDR3: CASSAPPGGIAGVGELFF

J: TRBJ2-3
D: NA
size: NA
V: TRBV24-1
DNA: TGTGCCACCAGTGATTTGCAGTTGGCAGATACGCAGTATTTT
CDR3: CATSDLQLADTQYF

J: TRBJ1-1
D: NA
size: few
V: TRBV4-2
DNA: TGTGCCAGCAGCCAAGATCCAGCGACCGGGGGAGCTTTCTTT
CDR3: CASSQDPATGGAFF

J: TRBJ1-6
D: TRBD1
size: few
V: TRBV4-3
DNA: TGCGCCAGCAGCCTGGGACAGGGCTCTAGCTCACCCCTCCACTTT
CDR3: CASSLGQGSSSPLHF

J: TRBJ1-6
D: TRBD1
size: NA
V: TRBV6-5
DNA: TGTGCCAGCAGGAGGACAGGGGATAATTCACCCCTCCACTTT
CDR3: CASRRTGDNSPLHF

J: TRBJ2-7
D: NA
size: NA
V: TRBV7-3
DNA: TGTGCCAGCAGCCCCAGTCCCAACACCTACGAGCAGTACTTC
CDR3: CASSPSPNTYEQYF

J: TRBJ2-3
D: NA
size: NA
V: TRBV4-1
DNA: TGCGCCAGCAGCCAACTCCCCACAGATACGCAGTATTTT
CDR3: CASSQLPTDTQYF

J: TRBJ1-1
D: NA
size: NA
V: TRBV6-5
DNA: TGTGCCAGCAGTTACGTAGGAGAAGGGGACACTGAAGCTTTCTTT
CDR3: CASSYVGEGDTEAFF

J: TRBJ2-1
D: TRBD1
size: NA
V: TRBV27
DNA: TGTGCCAGCAGTTCCCTCCAGGACAGGGGCTACAATGAGCAGTTCTTC
CDR3: CASSSLQDRGYNEQFF

J: TRBJ1-6
D: TRBD1
size: NA
V: TRBV13
DNA: TGTGCCAGCAGCCGACAGGGGTTTTATTCACCCCTCCACTTT
CDR3: CASSRQGFYSPLHF

J: TRBJ2-7
D: NA
size: NA
V: TRBV10-3
DNA: TGTGCCACCGCGAAGGGGGACAACGTGTACGAGCAGTACTTC
CDR3: CATAKGDNVYEQYF

J: TRBJ1-2
D: TRBD1
size: NA
V: TRBV5-1
DNA: TGCGCCAGCAGCTCTAGGGGGCGCCAGGGTAGTCACTATGGCTACACCTTC
CDR3: CASSSRGRQGSHYGYTF

J: TRBJ2-5
D: NA
size: NA
V: TRBV7-2
DNA: TGTGCCAGCAGCCCCCTCCCAGGAAACCAAGAGACCCAGTACTTC
CDR3: CASSPLPGNQETQYF

J: TRBJ2-7
D: TRBD2
size: once
V: TRBV5-1
DNA: TGCGCCAGCAGCCCTCGGGGGGCAGCGGGAGGGCCCCCCTACGAGCAGTACTTC
CDR3: CASSPRGAAGGPPYEQYF

J: TRBJ1-1
D: NA
size: NA
V: TRBV25-1
DNA: TGTGCCAGCAGGGGGGTCGGGAGGACTGAAGCTTTCTTT
CDR3: CASRGVGRTEAFF

J: TRBJ2-7
D: TRBD2
size: NA
V: TRBV19
DNA: TGTGCCAGTAGACCTGGGGGGGTAGGCGAGCAGTACTTC
CDR3: CASRPGGVGEQYF

J: TRBJ1-5
D: NA
size: NA
V: TRBV28
DNA: TGTGCCAGCAGTTTATCGGATCAGCCCCAGCATTTT
CDR3: CASSLSDQPQHF

J: TRBJ2-1
D: NA
size: NA
V: TRBV14
DNA: TGTGCCAGCAGCCCCCTCTTTGCGAGTATGTCCTACAATGAGCAGTTCTTC
CDR3: CASSPLFASMSYNEQFF

J: TRBJ1-1
D: NA
size: NA
V: TRBV19
DNA: TGTGCCAGTAGTAAACCACGCCGACGGGACACTGAAGCTTTCTTT
CDR3: CASSKPRRRDTEAFF

J: TRBJ2-1
D: NA
size: NA
V: TRBV27
DNA: TGTGCCAGCAGTCCTTCGACTAGTCGCCAGTTCTTC
CDR3: CASSPSTSRQFF

J: TRBJ1-4
D: NA
size: NA
V: TRBV28
DNA: TGTGCCAGCACCCCCCCCTTGAATACCGGACGGGAAGATGAAAAACTGTTTTTT
CDR3: CASTPPLNTGREDEKLFF

J: TRBJ1-1
D: TRBD1
size: NA
V: TRBV7-2
DNA: TGTGCCAGCAGCGCCCAGACAGGGGTTGACACTGAAGCTTTCTTT
CDR3: CASSAQTGVDTEAFF